The 25 T cell receptor beta chains given below trace back to one sample, sequenced in a study of regulatory T cells in long-lasting Graves disease. The time point denotes: newly diagnosed GD, antithyroid drugs for less than 3 months. From PBMCs, RNA was extracted and then used to make the TCR library. Building of the TCR beta libraries involved iRepertoire HTBI primers and Arm-PCR of CDR3 regions. TCRdb itself ran the multiplex PCR reads through MiXCR, one entry per CDR3 protein. The sample shows some 560,000 distinct CDR3 sequences, about 16% of them seen only once. These data were also reused for a study on T cells in Graves' hyperthyroidism and ophthalmopathy.

The sample in question was peripheral blood mononuclear cells (PBMCs), obtained at new diagnosis, from a patient treated with antithyroid drugs. These receptors originate from a middle-aged woman with Graves disease.

At least ten counts were recorded for this clonotype. This sequence joins TRBV27 and TRBJ1-5, with unresolved D. CDR3 length equals 13 residues. The V end was cut by 6 bases, the J end by 0 bases, with 6 bases between. Germline V lookup: CDR1 MNHEY, CDR2 SMNVEV (reference sequence). CDR3 region: CASRQSSNQPQHF. For the CDR3, the DNA is TGTGCCAGCAGACAGAGTAGCAATCAGCCCCAGCATTTT.

This clonotype came up many times. The chain recombines TRBV20-1 with TRBJ1-5; no firm D call. V gave up 3 bases and J gave up 7 bases, with 19 bases separating them. The CDR3 runs to 15 residues. Germline CDR1 and CDR2: DFQATT and SNEGSKA (reference sequence). CDR3 in amino acids: CSASPFGRESQPQHF. For the CDR3, the DNA is TGCAGTGCTAGCCCATTCGGAAGGGAGAGCCAGCCCCAGCATTTT.

This clonotype was picked up many times. This rearrangement joins TRBV10-1 to TRBJ2-1; D is tentatively TRBD1 or TRBD2 (6 bases each). Trimming left V 8 bases short and J 3 bases short, with 20 bases between. CDR1 and CDR2 from the germline V gene are WNHNN and SYGVQD (reference sequence). The CDR3 has 16 amino acids. CDR3 nucleotides: TGCGCCAGCGTCCGGGGGCCCACACCCCACTACAATGAGCAGTTCTTC. Translation gives CASVRGPTPHYNEQFF.

This rearrangement joins TRBV2 to TRBJ2-1; 10 bases match TRBD2. Per germline, CDR1 SNHLY and CDR2 FYNNEI. J was trimmed by 6 bases and V by 3 bases; bases with no gene match: 11. This CDR3 is 17 amino acids long. CDR3 sequence (DNA): TGTGCCAGCAGTGAGTCGGGGCGGACTAGCGGCCTCAATGAGCAGTTCTTC. Translating gives CASSESGRTSGLNEQFF.

This clonotype has a count of ten or more. The V gene is TRBV27, the J gene TRBJ2-1; D is perhaps TRBD2 (6 bases). V gave up 2 bases and J gave up 10 bases, with 12 bases separating them. The CDR3 covers 13 residues. Germline-derived CDR1 and CDR2 are MNHEY and SMNVEV (reference sequence). CDR3 loop: CASSLAGGEEQFF. For the CDR3, the DNA is TGTGCCAGCAGTTTAGCCGGGGGAGAAGAGCAGTTCTTC.

In its sample, this clonotype was seen a few times. The chain joins TRBV19 to TRBJ1-1; D possibly corresponds to TRBD1 (6 bases). This CDR3 is 14 amino acids long. Germline V gene sequence: CDR1 LNHDA, CDR2 SQIVND (reference sequence). Trimming pared 7 bases from V and 3 bases from J, leaving 15 bases between. The CDR3 coding sequence is TGTGCCAGTACCCTAAGGGGGGCTTACACTGAAGCTTTCTTT. This translates into CASTLRGAYTEAFF. Full variable domain (rest looked up from reference TRBV19 and TRBJ1-1): DGGITQSPKYLFRKEGQNVTLSCEQNLNHDAMYWYRQDPGQGLRLIYYSQIVNDFQKGDIAEGYSVSREKKESFPLTVTSAQKNPTAFYLCASTLRGAYTEAFFGQGTRLTVV.

This clonotype was observed at least ten times. The V and J genes are TRBV7-8 and TRBJ2-7, with 8 bases identical to TRBD1. In germline, CDR1 is SGHVS, CDR2 FQNEAQ. Trimming took 2 bases from V and 3 from J; bases not matched to a gene: 15. The CDR3 is made up of 18 amino acids. CDR3 nucleotide sequence: TGTGCCAGCAGCTTACTATCAAGCAGGGGGCGCCGTCTCTACGAGCAGTACTTC. This translates into CASSLLSSRGRRLYEQYF.

Only a few counts were recorded for this clonotype. A junction end diverges from the germline sequence, so it may reflect a read error. The J gene is TRBJ1-2, the V gene TRBV5-1; D is unclear. CDR1 SGHRS and CDR2 YFSETQ come from the germline V gene. The CDR3 runs 14 residues. The CDR3 DNA reads as TGCGCCAGCAGCTTGGAATCCTGGATATATGGTTACACCTTC. The encoded protein is CASSLESWIYGYTF.

The chain couples TRBV12-3 or TRBV12-4 to TRBJ2-5, with unresolved D. There are 13 residues in the CDR3. The ends were cut back, 4 bases at V and 0 bases at J, with 6 bases in the middle. DNA of the CDR3: TGTGCCAGCAGTTCAAGCCACCAAGAGACCCAGTACTTC. It is translated as CASSSSHQETQYF.

The rearrangement links TRBV3-1 to TRBJ2-2, with 7 bases aligning to TRBD2. V gave up 5 bases and J gave up 6 bases; unmatched junction bases: 12. This CDR3 spans 16 amino acids. CDR1 is LGHDT, CDR2 YNNKEL, per germline (reference sequence). The CDR3 here is CASSTRTSMIPGELFF. The CDR3 coding sequence is TGTGCCAGCAGCACCCGGACTAGTATGATCCCCGGGGAGCTGTTTTTT.

This clonotype has ten or more counts. The rearrangement uses TRBV5-1 and TRBJ2-2; D perhaps matches TRBD2 (5 bases). The CDR3 spans 16 residues. Per the germline V gene, CDR1 is SGHRS and CDR2 is YFSETQ. V lost 0 bases and J lost 4, with 13 bases in between. The CDR3 reads CASSLGHLEVTGELFF. The CDR3 coding sequence is TGCGCCAGCAGCTTGGGTCACTTGGAGGTCACCGGGGAGCTGTTTTTT.

The chain has TRBV2 and TRBJ2-1, with a weak D call TRBD2 (6 bases). The CDR3 runs 18 residues. The germline gives CDR1 SNHLY, CDR2 FYNNEI. V lost 4 bases to trimming and J lost 1 base, with 20 bases between them. The chain's CDR3 is CASSGPLGLGGSYNEQFF. The CDR3, as DNA: TGTGCCAGCAGTGGACCGCTCGGCCTAGGAGGGTCCTACAATGAGCAGTTCTTC.

Many counts were recorded for this clonotype. The chain uses TRBV7-9 and TRBJ2-3, with 9 bases identical to TRBD1. Germline CDR1 and CDR2: SEHNR and FQNEAQ (reference sequence). Trimming took 1 base from V and 3 from J; bases not matched to a gene: 2. The CDR3 consists of 15 residues. The DNA of the CDR3 is TGTGCCAGCAGCTTAGGGACAGGGGCGACAGATACGCAGTATTTT. Translating gives CASSLGTGATDTQYF.

To note about this clonotype: This clone may be a read error of a much larger clone one base away. The V call is TRBV7-3, the J call TRBJ2-2; D might be TRBD2 (6 bases). CDR1 is SGHTA, CDR2 FQGTGA, per germline. This CDR3 has 15 residues. The CDR3 nucleotides are TGTGCCAGCAGTCTAGCGACAGCGAACACCGGGGGGCTGTTTTTT. This translates into CASSLATANTGGLFF.

Only a few counts were recorded for this clonotype. The rearrangement joins TRBV10-3 to TRBJ1-2; 12 nucleotides line up with TRBD1. Germline CDR1 reads ENHRY; CDR2 reads SYGVKD. The length of the CDR3 is 16 residues. Trimming removed 3 bases from V and 4 bases from J; junction bases left unmatched: 6. Here the CDR3 DNA reads TGTGCCATCAGTGAAAGGGACAGGGGGCTTGTCTATGGCTACACCTTC. Translated, it gives CAISERDRGLVYGYTF.

This clonotype has a handful of counts. The V and J genes are TRBV6-5 and TRBJ1-1; no firm D call. The CDR3 is made up of 17 amino acids. The V end was cut by 2 bases, the J end by 0 bases, with 16 bases between. CDR1 and CDR2 (germline): MNHEY, SVGAGI. The CDR3 bases are TGTGCCAGCAGTTACCGAGCTCAAAGCTTCATGAACACTGAAGCTTTCTTT. This sequence encodes CASSYRAQSFMNTEAFF.

With respect to this clonotype: This sequence may be a read error, since a much larger clone differs from it by one base. The chain is built from TRBV11-3 and TRBJ1-2; 8 bases match TRBD1. The germline gives CDR1 SGHNT, CDR2 YENEEA. V gave up 10 bases and J gave up 6 bases; unmatched junction bases: 13. The CDR3 contains 14 residues. CDR3 loop: CAISPDREGDGYTF. The CDR3 coding sequence is TGTGCCATCAGTCCGGACAGGGAAGGAGATGGCTACACCTTC.

The chain uses TRBV15 and TRBJ2-6; 7 nucleotides agree with TRBD2. With V trimmed by 3 bases and J by 1 base, 3 bases remained unmatched. The germline V gene has CDR1 LNHNV and CDR2 YYDKDF (reference sequence). CDR3 length: 16 amino acids. The CDR3 DNA is TGTGCCACCAGCAGGAGGGGAGGGTCTGGGGCCAACGTCCTGACTTTC. Translating it yields CATSRRGGSGANVLTF.

This chain links TRBV2 with TRBJ2-3; no firm D call. Looked up from germline, CDR1 is SNHLY and CDR2 is FYNNEI. V was cut by 6 bases and J by 1 base, with 20 bases left in between. This CDR3 contains 17 residues. The CDR3 DNA reads TGTGCCAGCAGCCAAGGGCCCATCATATCAGGCACAGATACGCAGTATTTT. It encodes CASSQGPIISGTDTQYF.

In its sample, this clonotype was seen a few times. V gene TRBV12-3 or TRBV12-4 combines with J gene TRBJ2-7, with 9 bases aligning to TRBD2. The CDR3 has 14 amino acids. V gave up 2 bases and J gave up 8 bases; unmatched junction bases: 7. The CDR3 is CASSLSGGGAKQYF. CDR3 DNA: TGTGCCAGCAGTTTAAGTGGCGGGGGGGCTAAGCAGTACTTC.

This clonotype occurred a few times. J is TRBJ2-1 and V is TRBV29-1; D not resolved. V lost 8 bases, J lost 6 bases, and 14 bases lay in between. This CDR3 has 12 amino acids. Germline values: CDR1 SQVTM, CDR2 ANQGSEA. The CDR3 DNA is TGCAGCTTCTCAAGGGATTTCAATGAGCAGTTCTTC. It specifies CSFSRDFNEQFF.

This clonotype was picked up many times. The chain is built from TRBV7-9 and TRBJ2-5, with TRBD1 identical over 7 bases. The CDR3 length is 15 residues. Germline CDR1 and CDR2: SEHNR and FQNEAQ (reference sequence). J lost 4 bases, V lost 5 bases, and 10 bases had no gene match. Here the CDR3 DNA reads TGTGCCAGCAGCAGCCAGACAGGGATCGGAGAGACCCAGTACTTC. Translation: CASSSQTGIGETQYF. Full variable domain (outside the CDR3, taken from reference TRBV7-9 and TRBJ2-5): DTGVSQNPRHKITKRGQNVTFRCDPISEHNRLYWYRQTLGQGPEFLTYFQNEAQLEKSRLLSDRFSAERPKGSFSTLEIQRTEQGDSAMYLCASSSQTGIGETQYFGPGTRLLVL.

The genes are TRBV5-1 and TRBJ2-3, with TRBD1 matching over 9 bases. CDR1 is SGHRS, CDR2 YFSETQ, per germline. The CDR3 consists of 15 residues. V trimming: 2 bases; J trimming: 1 base; junction bases outside the gene matches: 2. CDR3 DNA: TGCGCCAGCAGCTTTTGGACAGGGGGCACAGATACGCAGTATTTT. It codes for CASSFWTGGTDTQYF.

The sample holds many counts of this clonotype. The chain links TRBV6-1 to TRBJ1-4; no clear D gene. This CDR3 contains 13 residues. CDR1 is MNHNS, CDR2 SASEGT, per germline. Between the trimmed V and J ends, which lost 5 bases and 7 bases, there was a span of 11 bases. DNA for the CDR3: TGTGCCAGCAGTCAAGATTTGATTGAAAAACTGTTTTTT. It yields the protein CASSQDLIEKLFF.

This clonotype was picked up many times. The chain carries TRBV7-6 and TRBJ2-1; D remains unclear. The ends were cut back, 2 bases at V and 4 bases at J, with 18 bases in the middle. In germline, CDR1 is SGHVS, CDR2 FNYEAQ. The CDR3 is 17 amino acids. The CDR3 sequence is CASSLLAGSGDYNEQFF. The CDR3 DNA reads TGTGCCAGCAGCTTACTGGCTGGGTCTGGGGATTACAATGAGCAGTTCTTC. Full variable domain (rest looked up from reference TRBV7-6 and TRBJ2-1): GAGVSQSPRYKVTKRGQDVALRCDPISGHVSLYWYRQALGQGPEFLTYFNYEAQQDKSGLPNDRFSAERPEGSISTLTIQRTEQRDSAMYRCASSLLAGSGDYNEQFFGPGTRLTVL.